The present entry profiles one T cell receptor (beta chain) with its context. What it recognizes is unknown. This specimen comes from a study of OX40 agonist ivuxolimab in advanced cancers. Turning to the study itself: In this cohort, patients received ivuxolimab, an agonistic anti-OX40 (CD134) antibody. Under the entry rules, prior anti-PD-1, anti-PD-L1 or anti-CTLA-4 therapy was allowed, and roughly 43% had some.

The V gene's germline CDR1 is LNHDA and CDR2 SQIVND (reference sequence). The CDR3 runs 13 residues. Between the trimmed V and J ends, which lost 5 bases and 3 bases, there was a span of 11 bases. Some clones are missing from TCRdb's copy, which holds only in-frame ones; the method was immunoSEQ multiplex PCR. The table shows 50,000 to 65,000 clones, with about 87% occurring only once. Findings of the study overall: Expansion of clones was among the lowest in partial responders at 0.1-3.0 mg/kg.

V and J are TRBV19 and TRBJ2-7; D gene ambiguous. The TCR was taken from an adult with an advanced solid tumor such as melanoma, head and neck, liver or kidney cancer. The sequencing here drew on CD4+ or CD8+ T cells sorted from blood, taken in a trial of the OX40 agonist ivuxolimab. As DNA, the CDR3 is TGTGCCAGTAGTCCTGGGAACAGCTACGAGCAGTACTTC. The encoded protein is CASSPGNSYEQYF. The whole variable domain, remainder taken from reference TRBV19 and TRBJ2-7, is DGGITQSPKYLFRKEGQNVTLSCEQNLNHDAMYWYRQDPGQGLRLIYYSQIVNDFQKGDIAEGYSVSREKKESFPLTVTSAQKNPTAFYLCASSPGNSYEQYFGPGTRLTVT.